This TCR beta chain was recovered during a study of identical twins. Study-level points and caveats: Invariant T cells like MAIT and iNKT could partly confound the zero-insertion analyses. In cord blood, abundant beta clonotypes had fewer insertions; memory showed no trend.

The germline V gene has CDR1 MNHNS and CDR2 SASEGT. This CDR3 has 15 residues. After removal of 5 bases from V and 2 bases from J, the junction contained 7 bases not matched to a gene. The table lists this clonotype with many counts. Its target is unknown. Addition of a universal primer site occurred through template switching, and cDNA carried unique molecular identifiers. TCRdb analysed the 5' RACE reads with MiXCR anew, one entry per CDR3 protein. The table records hundreds of thousands of distinct CDR3 sequences, 8% to 9.5% of them present only once. These same records also appear under a second study, on yellow fever vaccine responses in identical twins. Per that paper: Vaccine T cell responses of twins reportedly seemed partly convergent and partly personalized.

The specimen was CD8+ T cells sorted from blood. The receptor was derived from a woman aged 18-29 years in good health. The chain employs TRBV6-1 and TRBJ2-5; 8 bases line up with TRBD2. CDR3 region: CASSPSTSGQETQYF. CDR3 sequence (DNA): TGTGCCAGCAGTCCTTCAACTAGCGGACAAGAGACCCAGTACTTC.